This T cell receptor (beta chain) was observed in a study of spatial heterogeneity in lung cancer. This clonotype has a count of ten or more. Specified time point: sample taken at primary tumor resection. Frozen PBMC, nontumor lung or tumor provided whole RNA, which was sequenced unsorted. The cohort: some 73 early-stage, untreated non-small cell lung cancer patients. CDR1 is SQVTM, CDR2 ANQGSEA, per germline. CDR3 length equals 15 residues. The V gene lost 0 bases and the J gene lost 2 bases, with 12 bases spanning the gap. MiXCR, applied by TCRdb to the 5' RACE reads, yields one record per CDR3 protein. This table holds tens of thousands of distinct CDR3 sequences, approximately 7% found once.

The source is a female donor with early-stage non-small cell lung cancer. The specimen was PBMCs, collected at surgery. The V gene is TRBV29-1, the J gene TRBJ2-3; maybe TRBD1 (6 bases). The CDR3 loop reads CSVEDYGQPTDTQYF. The DNA for the CDR3 is TGCAGCGTTGAAGATTACGGACAGCCCACAGATACGCAGTATTTT.